One and the same sample provided the 18 T cell receptor beta chains below, sequenced in a study of blood T cells in healthy people across ages. A second about 7 to 12 cycle PCR used barcoded and J-beta primers. TCRdb re-called the 5' RACE reads through MiXCR, storing one row per CDR3 protein. The sample consists of roughly 1,500,000 distinct CDR3 sequences, about 31% of them appearing once. What was sequenced was blood. The receptors come from a woman aged 25-40 years in good health.

V gene TRBV7-2 combines with J gene TRBJ2-3; D gene uncertain. This CDR3 is 14 amino acids long. Germline V gene sequence: CDR1 SGHTA, CDR2 FQGNSA. V was trimmed by 8 bases and J by 0 bases, leaving 12 bases between them. CDR3 bases: TGTGCCAGCTCTCAGAGCGTTAGCACAGATACGCAGTATTTT. Encoded protein: CASSQSVSTDTQYF.

The rearrangement joins TRBV5-1 to TRBJ2-1, with TRBD2 identical over 8 bases. CDR1 SGHRS and CDR2 YFSETQ come from the germline V gene. There are 13 residues in the CDR3. V was clipped by 0 bases and J by 10 bases; unmatched bases: 3. CDR3: CASSLVLAGEQFF. DNA for the CDR3: TGCGCCAGCAGCTTGGTTTTAGCGGGGGAGCAGTTCTTC.

This clonotype was counted only a few times. The J gene is TRBJ1-1, the V gene TRBV30, with D possibly matching TRBD1 (6 bases). Per the germline V gene, CDR1 is GTSNPN and CDR2 is SVGIG (reference sequence). V lost 3 bases to trimming and J lost 0 bases, with 8 bases between them. The length of the CDR3 is 13 residues. The CDR3 reads CAWSGQMNTEAFF. CDR3 coding DNA: TGTGCCTGGAGCGGACAGATGAACACTGAAGCTTTCTTT.

The chain links TRBV7-9 to TRBJ2-1, with TRBD2 matching over 9 bases. The CDR3 covers 16 residues. CDR1 SEHNR and CDR2 FQNEAQ come from the germline V gene (reference sequence). V shed 1 base and J 10 bases; nucleotides not matched to a gene: 11. CDR3 nucleotide sequence: TGTGCCAGCAGCTTAGGAGGGACTAGCATGTTTCGGGAGCAGTTCTTC. This codes for CASSLGGTSMFREQFF.

J is TRBJ1-6 and V is TRBV6-2 or TRBV6-3; D remains unclear. Trimming left V 0 bases short and J 9 bases short, with 12 bases between. Germline lookup yields CDR1 MNHEY and CDR2 SVGEGT. The CDR3 is 15 amino acids. CDR3 nucleotide sequence: TGTGCCAGCAGTTACTCGGGCAGGTCCGCTTCACCCCTCCACTTT. It encodes CASSYSGRSASPLHF.

This clonotype occurred a few times. The chain joins TRBV18 to TRBJ2-5; tentatively, D is TRBD2 (6 bases). The CDR3 has 15 residues. The V gene lost 4 bases and the J gene lost 0 bases, with 12 bases spanning the gap. The germline CDR1 and CDR2 sequences are KGHSH and LQKENI. CDR3 region: CASSHPGLYQETQYF. CDR3 nucleotides: TGTGCCAGCTCACACCCGGGACTGTACCAAGAGACCCAGTACTTC.

The chain recombines TRBV20-1 with TRBJ2-7, with D perhaps TRBD2 (6 bases). Trimming shortened V by 0 bases and J by 3 bases, and 15 bases separated the two germline ends. CDR1 is DFQATT and CDR2 is SNEGSKA in the germline V gene (reference sequence). This CDR3 spans 15 amino acids. The CDR3 protein is CSARDLGSPNYEQYF. Here the CDR3 DNA reads TGCAGTGCTAGAGATCTCGGGAGCCCCAACTACGAGCAGTACTTC.

The gene calls are TRBV5-6 and TRBJ1-2; no clear D. The V end was cut by 0 bases, the J end by 3 bases, with 27 bases between. Germline lookup yields CDR1 SGHDT and CDR2 YYEEEE. The CDR3 runs to 20 residues. This CDR3 reads CASSLGEGPQTLRRDYGYTF. CDR3 DNA: TGTGCCAGCAGCTTGGGGGAGGGCCCGCAGACACTCCGTCGCGACTATGGCTACACCTTC.

The V call is TRBV6-5, the J call TRBJ1-2, with 8 bases lining up with TRBD1. With V trimmed by 0 bases and J by 5 bases, 5 bases remained unmatched. The germline V gene has CDR1 MNHEY and CDR2 SVGAGI. This CDR3 contains 15 residues. CDR3 in DNA: TGTGCCAGCAGTTACTCGACTCGGACAGGGTATGGCTACACCTTC. Its translation: CASSYSTRTGYGYTF.

The chain is built from TRBV7-2 and TRBJ2-4; D perhaps matches TRBD1 (7 bases). CDR1 and CDR2 from the germline V gene are SGHTA and FQGNSA. V was shortened by 3 bases and J by 4 bases, with 13 bases between the two germline ends. CDR3 length: 15 residues. This CDR3 is CASSLRGRDKNIQYF. CDR3 DNA: TGTGCCAGCAGCTTGAGGGGGCGGGATAAAAACATTCAGTACTTC.

This clonotype has more than one count but fewer than ten. The chain carries TRBV4-2 and TRBJ2-3; 9 bases agree with TRBD2. The V gene end was trimmed by 5 bases and the J gene end by 0 bases; junction bases not matched to a gene: 3. CDR1 is LGHNA and CDR2 is YNFKEQ in the germline V gene. CDR3 size: 15 residues. CDR3 residues: CASSKGTSSTDTQYF. DNA for the CDR3: TGTGCCAGCAGCAAAGGGACTAGCAGCACAGATACGCAGTATTTT.

J is TRBJ2-1 and V is TRBV28; D is unclear. V lost 4 bases and J 8 bases, leaving 18 bases between the germline ends. The CDR3 has 15 residues. Germline CDR1 is MDHEN and CDR2 is SYDVKM. The CDR3 protein is CASSSNEGARDEQFF. The CDR3 nucleotides read TGTGCCAGCAGTTCGAACGAAGGAGCTAGAGATGAGCAGTTCTTC.

The genes are TRBV5-8 and TRBJ1-2; the D gene is possibly TRBD1 (6 bases). Germline V gives CDR1 SGHTS, CDR2 YDEGEE. Trimming removed 6 bases from V and 5 bases from J, with 20 bases in between. This CDR3 spans 15 amino acids. The CDR3 protein is CASTPLPGAGYGYTF. DNA for the CDR3: TGTGCCAGCACCCCACTACCGGGGGCTGGGTATGGCTACACCTTC.

V usage is TRBV5-1 and J usage is TRBJ2-1; 12 bases fit TRBD1. V trimming: 3 bases; J trimming: 13 bases; junction bases outside the gene matches: 20. CDR1 is SGHRS, CDR2 YFSETQ, per germline. The length of the CDR3 is 18 residues. In DNA, the CDR3 is TGCGCCAGCAGCTCGTTCTCCAGCCGGGACAGGGGGCGAACGCCCCAGTTCTTC. Residues: CASSSFSSRDRGRTPQFF.

Turning to this clonotype: This may stem from a read error, because a much larger clone lies one nucleotide away. The chain employs TRBV10-3 and TRBJ2-5, with D possibly called TRBD1 or TRBD2 (5 bases each). The better agreement between TRBJ2-7 and the DNA end casts doubt on the J call. CDR3 length: 14 amino acids. From germline, CDR1 is ENHRY and CDR2 SYGVKD. CDR3 nucleotides: TGTGCCATCGCCGGCACCGGGGCGCTCGACGAGCAGTACTTC. Translation: CAIAGTGALDEQYF.

This chain links TRBV27 with TRBJ2-5, with 7 bases aligning to TRBD2. Trimming at V came to 3 bases and at J to 4 bases, leaving 5 bases not matched to a gene. Germline-derived CDR1 and CDR2 are MNHEY and SMNVEV (reference sequence). The CDR3 loop spans 14 amino acids. CDR3 in amino acids: CASSLGGSPETQYF. In nucleotides, the CDR3 is TGTGCCAGCAGTTTGGGCGGGAGCCCAGAGACCCAGTACTTC.

This clonotype was seen a few times. The chain has TRBV13 and TRBJ1-1; TRBD1 matches 10 bases. The CDR3 has 15 residues. V gave up 4 bases and J gave up 6 bases; unmatched junction bases: 8. Germline V CDR1 and CDR2: PRHDT, FYEKMQ (reference sequence). The CDR3 DNA follows: TGTGCCAGCAGCTCCCGGACAGGGGGGACCCCTGAAGCTTTCTTT. Residues: CASSSRTGGTPEAFF.

The CDR3 coding sequence is TGTGCCAGCAGTGCCCTGGATCGGGGACAGGGGGACTATGGCTACACCTTC. Protein product: CASSALDRGQGDYGYTF. The gene calls are TRBV6-1 and TRBJ1-2; 11 nucleotides match TRBD1. The CDR3 runs 17 residues. CDR1 and CDR2 (germline): MNHNS, SASEGT. The J segment lost 3 bases and the V segment lost 4 bases, leaving 10 bases of the junction unmatched.